The present T cell receptor beta chain was sequenced within a study of T-cell reconstitution after alpha-beta-depleted transplantation in children. The CDR3 has 15 residues. Germline V gives CDR1 MDHEN, CDR2 SYDVKM. With 8 bases removed from V and 0 bases from J, the gap between germline ends came to 13 bases. Unique molecular identifiers featured in how the TCRbeta library was prepared. MiXCR, applied by TCRdb to the PCR reads, yields one record per CDR3 protein. The sample consists of fewer than 700,000 distinct CDR3 sequences, 23% of them appearing once. The chain employs TRBV28 and TRBJ1-4, with a weak D call TRBD1 (5 bases). The input for sequencing was PBMCs, mostly from graft donor cells, taken 360 days after TCRalphabeta/CD19-depleted stem cell transplant. The TCR originated in a boy in the first two years of life who had a stem cell transplant for acute myeloid leukemia, so the T cells may come from the graft donor. The CDR3 nucleotides are TGTGCCAGCTTTACTCAGGGCGCAACTAATGAAAAACTGTTTTTT. Protein product: CASFTQGATNEKLFF. Based on the CDR3 plus reference TRBV28 and TRBJ1-4, the full variable domain is DVKVTQSSRYLVKRTGEKVFLECVQDMDHENMFWYRQDPGLGLRLIYFSYDVKMKEKGDIPEGYSVSREKKERFSLILESASTNQTSMYLCASFTQGATNEKLFFGSGTQLSVL.